One T cell receptor beta chain is described in this entry. The antigen is not known. Time point defined: cycle 4 day 1 (C4D1), after 5 to 7 weeks of nivolumab. Every patient relapsed after autologous stem cell transplantation, and brentuximab vedotin exposure varied. Assay used: immunoSEQ multiplex PCR; TCRdb lists only in-frame clones, some missing. Of about 30,000 clones listed, around 82% are singletons. This sample was included in a study of PD-1 blockade in classical Hodgkin lymphoma. Whole-study context: Every 2 weeks, patients had 3 mg/kg nivolumab intravenously.

General observations from the study: Some patients began nivolumab under 1 year after ASCT. These patients were excluded from later analyses. Baseline diversity in complete responders resembled that of newly diagnosed patients. By C4D1 there was a significant rise in CD4+ TCR diversity but not in CD8+ TCR diversity.

The receptor comes from a human donor with classical Hodgkin lymphoma. The sequencing used peripheral blood mononuclear cells (PBMCs), collected before the fourth cycle of nivolumab.

The CDR3 loop reads CASSDRDTDTQYF. The CDR3 nucleotides are TGTGCCAGCAGTGATCGTGACACAGATACGCAGTATTTT. The chain couples TRBV25-1 to TRBJ2-3; D unclear. Germline loops: CDR1 MGHDK, CDR2 SYGVNS. This CDR3 region has 13 residues. V gave up 3 bases and J gave up 2 bases, with 6 bases separating them. Looking up the rest from reference TRBV25-1 and TRBJ2-3 gives the full variable domain: EADIYQTPRYLVIGTGKKITLECSQTMGHDKMYWYQQDPGMELHLIHYSYGVNSTEKGDLSSESTVSRIRTEHFPLTLESARPSHTSQYLCASSDRDTDTQYFGPGTRLTVL.